This T cell receptor (beta chain) was obtained from a study of post-analysis software for immune sequencing data. Whole-study context: Included courses were relapsing-remitting and secondary progressive multiple sclerosis; progressive-relapsing multiple sclerosis was also included.

Overall study results and limits: Included in a set of five TRBV segments more frequent in patients than controls were TRBV5-6, TRBV5-1 and TRBV20-1. Versus controls, multiple sclerosis patients showed significantly lower diversity (normalized Chao1). F measure clustering grouped samples strongly by preparation batch.

The authors incorporated unique molecular identifiers into the TCR beta cDNA libraries. cDNA molecules numbering 400,000 to 550,000 came from approximately 1 to 10 million T cells. TCRdb fed the PCR reads into MiXCR, producing one record per CDR3 protein. The repertoire holds roughly 870,000 distinct CDR3 sequences, with roughly 50% as singletons. With respect to this clonotype: What it binds is unknown.

Germline values: CDR1 SGHTA, CDR2 FQGNSA. Trimming removed 5 bases at V and 2 bases at J, with 14 bases between. The CDR3 consists of 15 residues. The sequence came from a girl under 18 with multiple sclerosis. J is TRBJ2-3 and V is TRBV7-2; D remains unclear. The specimen was blood. The CDR3 loop is CASSPFGRITDTQYF. CDR3 bases: TGTGCCAGCAGCCCCTTTGGTAGGATCACAGATACGCAGTATTTT.